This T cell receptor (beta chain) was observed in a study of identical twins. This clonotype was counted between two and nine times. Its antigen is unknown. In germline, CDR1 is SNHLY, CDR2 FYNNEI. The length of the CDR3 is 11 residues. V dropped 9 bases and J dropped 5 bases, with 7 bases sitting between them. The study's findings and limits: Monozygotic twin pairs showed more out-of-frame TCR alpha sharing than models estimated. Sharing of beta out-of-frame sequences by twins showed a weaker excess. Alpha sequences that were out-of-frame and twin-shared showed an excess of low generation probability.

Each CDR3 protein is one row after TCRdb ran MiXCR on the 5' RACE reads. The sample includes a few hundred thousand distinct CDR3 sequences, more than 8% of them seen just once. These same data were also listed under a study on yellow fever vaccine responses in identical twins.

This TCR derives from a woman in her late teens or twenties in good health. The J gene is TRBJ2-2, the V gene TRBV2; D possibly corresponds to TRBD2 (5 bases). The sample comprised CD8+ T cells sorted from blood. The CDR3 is CARRGTGELFF. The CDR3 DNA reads TGTGCCAGACGGGGTACCGGGGAGCTGTTTTTT.